This T cell receptor (beta chain) was captured by sequencing in a study of regulatory T cells in long-lasting Graves disease. Study findings and constraints: Persistent disease favored TRBV28, TRBJ1-2 and TRBJ2-5.

Notes on this clonotype: Its antigen remains unknown.

Library construction for TCR beta used iRepertoire HTBI primers and Arm-PCR of CDR3 regions. Authors' data handling: Some 60 TRBV and approximately 13 TRBJ segments were identified across samples. Each CDR3 protein gets one entry after TCRdb re-called the multiplex PCR reads with MiXCR. The V and J calls come from TCRdb's annotation, not from the publication. The data show about 400,000 distinct CDR3 sequences, with roughly 20% seen just once and around 21% held by the top ten. Time point here: persistent/refractory GD, antithyroid drugs over 5 years with positive TRAb. PBMC RNA served as the TCR library source. V was trimmed by 6 bases and J by 4 bases, leaving 11 bases between them. Germline CDR1 is SGHTA and CDR2 is FQGNSA. This CDR3 has 13 residues.

This chain uses TRBV7-2 with TRBJ2-3; D may be TRBD2 (5 bases). The sample in question was peripheral blood mononuclear cells (PBMCs), obtained when the disease was refractory, from a patient treated with antithyroid drugs. The sequence came from a female donor with Graves disease. The CDR3 sequence: CASSGLAPDTQYF. The CDR3 region has the DNA TGTGCCAGCAGTGGGCTAGCTCCAGATACGCAGTATTTT.